This T cell receptor (beta chain) was identified during a study of blood T cell repertoires in COVID-19. Study in general: There were acute and convalescent COVID-19 samples, and they came from the United States, Italy and Spain. Nucleic acid was either cDNA or gDNA, and it came from T cells, B-cell-depleted T cells, or PBMCs.

V was cut by 2 bases and J by 5 bases, with 10 bases left in between. The germline V gene has CDR1 SGHNT and CDR2 YYREEE (reference sequence). The CDR3 sequence is 13 residues long. Per the study methods: By means of reference gene primer amplification, nucleated cell counts were estimated. Profiling relied on immunoSEQ multiplex PCR, and the TCRdb table lists in-frame clones only, not all of them. Clone size and V and J calls were adopted from that table, with D and trimming inferred from the DNA. The sample lists some 69,000 clones, over 80% occurring once. This TCR was recovered from a man at least 80 years old with active or convalescent COVID-19. V and J are TRBV5-4 and TRBJ1-1, with D unresolved. Sequencing input: peripheral blood. CDR3 nucleotides: TGTGCCAGCAGCTTCTTGAGGGAGACTGAAGCTTTCTTT. Its protein is CASSFLRETEAFF.